Following are 32 T cell receptor beta chains from one sample sequenced in a study of technical replicates of blood from several donors. Assay: immunoSEQ multiplex PCR; the TCRdb copy retains only in-frame clones and omits some. Of 87,000 or so clones listed, roughly 94% are singletons. Sample: T cells isolated from PBMCs. Receptors were obtained from a human donor in good health.

The gene calls are TRBV25-1 and TRBJ1-1, with a possible D match to TRBD1 (6 bases). V was cut by 7 bases and J by 4 bases, with 16 bases left in between. Germline V gene lookup returns CDR1 MGHDK and CDR2 SYGVNS. The CDR3 covers 14 residues. CDR3 amino acids: CASTAGGVSTEAFF. The DNA of the CDR3 is TGTGCCAGCACCGCGGGGGGCGTGAGCACTGAAGCTTTCTTT.

The V and J genes are TRBV6-5 and TRBJ2-1; 7 nucleotides match TRBD1. The CDR3 runs to 12 residues. CDR1 and CDR2 (germline): MNHEY, SVGAGI. The trim removed 4 bases at V and 11 bases at J, leaving 5 bases unmatched. CDR3 region: CASSSDRKKQFF. CDR3 sequence (DNA): TGTGCCAGCAGTTCGGACAGGAAGAAGCAGTTCTTC.

The V and J genes are TRBV19 and TRBJ1-2; D is unresolved. V lost 7 bases to trimming and J lost 4 bases, with 4 bases between them. The CDR3 totals 10 residues. Germline CDR1 LNHDA, CDR2 SQIVND (reference sequence). The CDR3 protein is CASTGYGYTF. The CDR3 DNA follows: TGTGCCAGTACGGGCTATGGCTACACCTTC.

This chain connects TRBV29-1 to TRBJ1-4; 9 bases match TRBD1. CDR3 length: 13 amino acids. Germline CDR1 SQVTM, CDR2 ANQGSEA. Trimming at V came to 7 bases and at J to 6 bases, leaving 6 bases not matched to a gene. CDR3 region: CSAIDRGYEKLFF. CDR3 sequence (DNA): TGCAGCGCCATAGACAGGGGGTATGAAAAACTGTTTTTT.

The genes are TRBV28 and TRBJ2-3; 10 bases are a match to TRBD1. The junction had 5 bases not matched to a gene; V was cut back by 3 bases and J by 2 bases. The germline CDR1 and CDR2 sequences are MDHEN and SYDVKM. The CDR3 spans 16 residues. CDR3 sequence reads: CASSFTGTGATDTQYF. The CDR3 nucleotides read TGTGCCAGCAGTTTTACCGGGACAGGGGCCACAGATACGCAGTATTTT.

The chain joins TRBV27 to TRBJ1-4; D unresolved. The ends were cut back, 3 bases at V and 6 bases at J, with 11 bases in the middle. Germline values: CDR1 MNHEY, CDR2 SMNVEV (reference sequence). This CDR3 is built from 14 residues. CDR3 sequence reads: CASSFNGADEKLFF. Here the CDR3 DNA reads TGTGCCAGCAGTTTCAACGGAGCTGATGAAAAACTGTTTTTT.

This clone came up a few times. This sequence joins TRBV5-5 and TRBJ2-2, with D uncertain. The germline V and J ends were trimmed by 3 bases and 6 bases, with 18 bases remaining between them. The germline V gene has CDR1 SGHKS and CDR2 YYEKEE (reference sequence). This CDR3 contains 16 residues. The CDR3 DNA sequence: TGTGCCAGCAGCTCCCTAGGTGAATTTAAGTCCGGGGAGCTGTTTTTT. It is translated as CASSSLGEFKSGELFF.

The chain carries TRBV2 and TRBJ1-3; TRBD1 matches at 9 bases. The CDR3 covers 20 residues. Germline V lookup: CDR1 SNHLY, CDR2 FYNNEI. The J segment lost 0 bases and the V segment lost 6 bases, leaving 18 bases of the junction unmatched. The CDR3 nucleotides are TGTGCCAGCAGAGATCCCCGGGACAGGGACTTCGTTGACTCTGGAAACACCATATATTTT. Its translation is CASRDPRDRDFVDSGNTIYF.

V usage is TRBV6-6 and J usage is TRBJ2-7, with TRBD2 matching over 10 bases. V shed 6 bases, J shed 6 bases, and the junction held 8 bases outside the gene matches. The germline CDR1 and CDR2 sequences are MNHNY and SVGAGI (reference sequence). The CDR3 sequence is 14 residues long. CDR3 coding DNA: TGTGCCAGCAGCTCGAGCGGGAGGGCCTTCGAGCAGTACTTC. This translates into CASSSSGRAFEQYF.

The gene calls are TRBV4-3 and TRBJ1-4; unclear D gene. Trimming pared 2 bases from V and 4 bases from J, leaving 11 bases between. Looked up from germline, CDR1 is LGHNA and CDR2 is YSLEER. CDR3 length: 15 residues. CDR3 coding DNA: TGCGCCAGCAGCCAAAATTGGCAGAATAATGAAAAACTGTTTTTT. This sequence encodes CASSQNWQNNEKLFF.

This sequence joins TRBV6-1 and TRBJ1-1; 10 bases match TRBD1. The CDR3 has 14 amino acids. The V segment lost 6 bases and the J segment 6 bases; nucleotides outside the gene matches: 7. Germline V gene data show CDR1 as MNHNS and CDR2 as SASEGT. This CDR3 is CASRAGTGVSEAFF. The CDR3 DNA reads TGTGCCAGCAGAGCCGGGACAGGGGTTTCTGAAGCTTTCTTT.

The chain joins TRBV5-1 to TRBJ2-3; 9 bases align to TRBD2. Germline CDR1 is SGHRS and CDR2 is YFSETQ. V lost 4 bases, J lost 0 bases, and 6 bases stayed unmatched. CDR3 length: 16 residues. The DNA for the CDR3 is TGCGCCAGCAGCCCCCTAGCGGGACTGAGCACAGATACGCAGTATTTT. Residues: CASSPLAGLSTDTQYF.

The chain combines TRBV7-8 with TRBJ2-1, with a weak D call TRBD2 (5 bases). Trimming left V 1 base short and J 3 bases short, with 13 bases between. The CDR3 is 16 residues long. Per germline, CDR1 SGHVS and CDR2 FQNEAQ. CDR3 protein: CASSLVGGRVYNEQFF. The DNA for the CDR3 is TGTGCCAGCAGCTTAGTAGGCGGGCGGGTCTACAATGAGCAGTTCTTC.

The chain combines TRBV28 with TRBJ2-5, with 10 bases that match TRBD2. Germline V gene data show CDR1 as MDHEN and CDR2 as SYDVKM. The V and J ends lost 4 bases and 4 bases, in that order; junction bases with no gene match: 9. CDR3 length: 16 residues. The CDR3 DNA reads as TGTGCCAGCAGTTCTGGCGAGGCTAGCGGGAGAGAGACCCAGTACTTC. This translates into CASSSGEASGRETQYF.

This clone appeared once. This chain uses TRBV5-5 with TRBJ2-7; TRBD1 matches at 8 bases. The germline CDR1 and CDR2 sequences are SGHKS and YYEKEE (reference sequence). This CDR3 is built from 16 residues. V dropped 2 bases and J dropped 1; count of bases not matched to a gene: 8. This chain's CDR3 is CASSLRTGTGSYEQYF. Written as DNA, the CDR3 is TGTGCCAGCAGCTTAAGGACAGGGACAGGATCCTACGAGCAGTACTTC.

J is TRBJ1-2 and V is TRBV30, with 8 bases matching TRBD1. Per germline, CDR1 GTSNPN and CDR2 SVGIG (reference sequence). This CDR3 has 13 residues. Germline trimming cut 2 bases from V and 6 bases from J; bases unmatched to any gene: 5. The chain's CDR3 is CAWSPGTGHGYTF. DNA of the CDR3: TGTGCCTGGAGTCCCGGGACAGGACATGGCTACACCTTC. The whole variable domain, filled in from reference TRBV30 and TRBJ1-2, reads SQTIHQWPATLVQPVGSPLSLECTVEGTSNPNLYWYRQAAGRGLQLLFYSVGIGQISSEVPQNLSASRPQDRQFILSSKKLLLSDSGFYLCAWSPGTGHGYTFGSGTRLTVV.

The chain links TRBV7-9 to TRBJ2-2; 8 nucleotides match TRBD2. Per germline, CDR1 SEHNR and CDR2 FQNEAQ (reference sequence). The V segment lost 3 bases and the J segment 4 bases; nucleotides outside the gene matches: 7. The CDR3 runs 16 residues. DNA for the CDR3: TGTGCCAGCAGCTTGGGAAGCGGGAGAGGCACCGGGGAGCTGTTTTTT. Translation: CASSLGSGRGTGELFF.

This chain links TRBV4-2 with TRBJ2-2; 9 bases match TRBD2. V lost 0 bases to trimming and J lost 7 bases; unmatched junction nucleotides: 6. Looked up from germline, CDR1 is LGHNA and CDR2 is YNFKEQ. The CDR3 loop spans 16 amino acids. CDR3 region: CASSQEQAGGGGELFF. In nucleotides, the CDR3 is TGTGCCAGCAGCCAAGAACAAGCGGGAGGTGGCGGGGAGCTGTTTTTT.

The V gene is TRBV4-3, the J gene TRBJ2-1, with D tentatively TRBD2 (5 bases). CDR3 size: 12 residues. CDR1 is LGHNA, CDR2 YSLEER, per germline. V was cut by 4 bases and J by 11 bases, with 12 bases left in between. CDR3 nucleotide sequence: TGCGCCAGCAGCCTCAATAGCGAGAAGCAGTTCTTC. As protein: CASSLNSEKQFF.

This rearrangement joins TRBV19 to TRBJ2-7, with 9 bases aligning to TRBD1. Trimming cost V 3 bases and J 2 bases; bases outside gene matches: 5. Germline CDR1 is LNHDA and CDR2 is SQIVND (reference sequence). The CDR3 sequence is 15 residues long. The CDR3 loop is CASSIEQGATYEQYF. Here the CDR3 DNA reads TGTGCCAGTAGTATCGAACAGGGGGCGACCTACGAGCAGTACTTC.

CDR3 amino acids: CASSYSSLPNQPQHF. In nucleotides, the CDR3 is TGTGCCAGCAGTTACTCCTCCCTCCCCAATCAGCCCCAGCATTTT. V usage is TRBV6-5 and J usage is TRBJ1-5; D is ambiguous. V was trimmed by 0 bases and J by 3 bases, leaving 9 bases between them. Germline V gene lookup returns CDR1 MNHEY and CDR2 SVGAGI. The CDR3 is made up of 15 amino acids.

The gene calls are TRBV5-1 and TRBJ2-7, with D maybe TRBD1 (5 bases). CDR3 length equals 16 residues. The germline CDR1 and CDR2 sequences are SGHRS and YFSETQ. V dropped 0 bases and J dropped 0 bases, with 13 bases sitting between them. Here the CDR3 DNA reads TGCGCCAGCAGCTTGGATGATAAGGGGAACTCCTACGAGCAGTACTTC. It yields the protein CASSLDDKGNSYEQYF.

The V gene is TRBV6-5, the J gene TRBJ1-4; tentatively, D is TRBD1 (5 bases). The CDR3 loop spans 13 amino acids. Deletions cut 0 bases from V and 16 bases from J, with 15 bases between. Germline V gene data show CDR1 as MNHEY and CDR2 as SVGAGI. In DNA form, the CDR3 reads TGTGCCAGCAGTTACTCGATTCAGGGCCTTCGGTTTTTT. It translates to CASSYSIQGLRFF.

The V and J genes are TRBV27 and TRBJ2-1; D possibly corresponds to TRBD2 (6 bases). Germline V CDR1 and CDR2: MNHEY, SMNVEV (reference sequence). V dropped 3 bases and J dropped 3 bases, with 9 bases sitting between them. This CDR3 spans 14 amino acids. The CDR3 nucleotides are TGTGCCAGCAGTTTGGGACTCCGCTACAATGAGCAGTTCTTC. Its translation: CASSLGLRYNEQFF.

This chain joins TRBV28 and TRBJ1-2; unclear D gene. Germline V gene data show CDR1 as MDHEN and CDR2 as SYDVKM. V was clipped by 3 bases and J by 7 bases, with 18 bases between them. This CDR3 has 15 residues. The CDR3 protein is CASSLGRAGVPGYTF. Written as DNA, the CDR3 is TGTGCCAGCAGTTTGGGGAGGGCGGGCGTTCCTGGCTACACCTTC.

The CDR3 reads CASSLVRETSGNTIYF. As DNA, the CDR3 is TGTGCCAGCAGCTTAGTTCGGGAAACGTCTGGAAACACCATATATTTT. The chain uses TRBV7-9 and TRBJ1-3; D unresolved. V lost 1 base and J 1 base, leaving 11 bases between the germline ends. Germline V gene lookup returns CDR1 SEHNR and CDR2 FQNEAQ (reference sequence). The CDR3 extends over 16 amino acids.

The chain uses TRBV5-1 and TRBJ2-7; 10 nucleotides agree with TRBD1. The CDR3 is 15 residues long. Germline CDR1 is SGHRS and CDR2 is YFSETQ. V lost 7 bases and J lost 6; bases outside the gene matches: 13. The CDR3 DNA follows: TGCGCCAGCGGGTTGTCCGGGGGACAGGGGTCCGAGCAGTACTTC. Translating gives CASGLSGGQGSEQYF.

The CDR3 sequence: CASSQGVDIQYF. The CDR3 DNA follows: TGTGCCAGCAGTCAGGGTGTGGACATTCAGTACTTC. The chain couples TRBV28 to TRBJ2-4; D possibly corresponds to TRBD1 (5 bases). In germline, CDR1 is MDHEN, CDR2 SYDVKM. V was shortened by 5 bases and J by 8 bases, with 10 bases between the two germline ends. This CDR3 has 12 amino acids.

V usage is TRBV27 and J usage is TRBJ1-4; D unclear. The CDR3 covers 13 residues. Germline lookup yields CDR1 MNHEY and CDR2 SMNVEV (reference sequence). The V and J ends lost 1 base and 7 bases respectively, with 7 bases between them. Written as DNA, the CDR3 is TGTGCCAGCAGTTTATTCTTTCCTGAAAAACTGTTTTTT. Translating it yields CASSLFFPEKLFF. Drawing the rest from reference TRBV27 and TRBJ1-4, the complete variable domain is EAQVTQNPRYLITVTGKKLTVTCSQNMNHEYMSWYRQDPGLGLRQIYYSMNVEVTDKGDVPEGYKVSRKEKRNFPLILESPSPNQTSLYFCASSLFFPEKLFFGSGTQLSVL.

V gene TRBV5-4 combines with J gene TRBJ2-7; D perhaps matches TRBD2 (5 bases). V was clipped by 2 bases and J by 3 bases, with 15 bases between them. CDR1 and CDR2 (germline): SGHNT, YYREEE (reference sequence). The CDR3 consists of 15 residues. CDR3 amino acids: CASSFSRTSSYEQYF. Here the CDR3 DNA reads TGTGCCAGCAGCTTCTCAAGGACTTCCAGCTACGAGCAGTACTTC.

The J gene is TRBJ2-7, the V gene TRBV29-1; a weak D match, TRBD1 (6 bases). The length of the CDR3 is 12 residues. CDR1 is SQVTM and CDR2 is ANQGSEA in the germline V gene. The CDR3 spells CSAGTPAYEQYF. In nucleotides, the CDR3 is TGCAGTGCCGGGACACCCGCCTACGAGCAGTACTTC.

J is TRBJ1-5 and V is TRBV28; 7 nucleotides agree with TRBD1. With 7 bases clipped from V and 0 bases from J, the junction kept 9 bases outside the gene matches. Germline V lookup: CDR1 MDHEN, CDR2 SYDVKM. CDR3 length: 16 amino acids. CDR3 in DNA: TGTGCCAGCATCAGGGGCAGGGGGTTTAGCAATCAGCCCCAGCATTTT. Protein sequence: CASIRGRGFSNQPQHF.